This TCR beta chain was sequenced in a study of shared clonotypes between healthy human individuals (dated by TCRdb to the early 2020s). Study-level background: A few men and two women, aged 18 to 49 years, made up the cohort. For each donor, CD4 naive and CD4 memory were each run on three plates, CD8 naive on two plates, and CD8 memory on one plate. The study deeply sequenced blood TCR repertoires of about 5 healthy adults to estimate repertoire size and the extent of clonotype sharing between individuals. To increase sequencing depth and limit assay-specific biases, TCR repertoire library preparation and sequencing were carried out by different laboratories using diverse techniques. Each donor's leukapheresis produced roughly between roughly 0.94 and 9.5 billion PBMCs.

Summary of the overall study and its limitations: Even with the large sequencing depth, rarefaction of the sorted-subset datasets indicated that sequencing was incomplete. Pairwise subsampling led to the expectation that sequencing depth would affect the degree of clonotype sharing among donors. Larger estimated clonotype richness was generally found for naive subsets than for memory subsets. The genetic and exposure-history diversity represented was limited by the small number of donors. Sampling was restricted to blood, and TCR repertoires in tissue are likely to differ from TCR repertoires in blood. Clonotypes shared by all four sorted-subset donors showed higher generation probabilities than non-shared clonotypes. Across a handful of donors, roughly 5.4% of naive CD4, around 3.5% of naive CD8, around 2.1% of memory CD4, and 0.4% of memory CD8 clonotypes were shared.

Using the deep immunoSEQ assay, multiplex PCR amplified TCR CDR3 regions from genomic DNA. For each cell subset, the extracted genomic DNA was distributed evenly across all wells of several immunoSEQ 96-well plates, and each plate served as one replicate. For sorted subsets, each replicate PCR was loaded with roughly 0.2 ug genomic DNA, equivalent to 25,000 to 30,000 T cell genomes. Purified libraries were quantified with a Qubit 3.0 fluorometer, sized on a Bioanalyzer 2100, and re-quantified with the KAPA Library Quantification kit. Each immunoSEQ 96-well plate was sequenced on its own single-read 150-cycle Illumina NextSeq 550 flow cell. As for the original processing: The immunoSEQ output contained only junctional sequences without quality scores, so filtering could not match that applied to full-length reads. To assign V/J genes and CDR3, sequences were annotated using PyIR, a Python wrapper for IgBLAST v1.9, with IMGT germline references. Reads with weak V/J assignments (E-value above 1e-6), missing CDR3, stop codons, out-of-frame junctions, or ambiguous translated residues were removed. V3J clonotypes were defined by identical inferred V gene, J gene, and CDR3 amino acid sequence. The percentage overlap between two repertoires was calculated by dividing the number of shared unique clonotypes by the size of the smaller repertoire. Richness of each repertoire was evaluated using RTK rarefaction, the Chao1 estimator, and Recon v2.1 estimates of unobserved clonotypes. Generation probabilities for all TCRbeta clonotypes obtained by the gDNA method from a handful of donors were computed using OLGA. Drawn from immuneACCESS, this table holds only the in-frame rearrangements with V and J called that TCRdb kept. Clones are partly lost; checked studies trace under half to an unresolved V gene and leave the rest unexplained. Clonal size and the V and J genes are those of that table, whereas D and trimming came from the DNA. Here the sample has about 2.1 million clones; around 95% occur a single time. The top ten clones comprise under 2% of the sample.

A word on this clone: Its antigen is currently not known. Per-base qualities were not stored, and no clone one base away is much larger.

V drops 2 bases and J drops 6 bases, leaving 14 bases in between. From a lookup of the germline V gene, CDR1 and CDR2 are SQVTM and ANQGSEA. Spanning cysteine to phenylalanine, the CDR3 consists of 13 amino acids. Only the CDR3 DNA is retained, 39 bases long and in frame from the first base. For the CD8 naive samples, CD45RO-negative cells were positively selected for CCR7, yielding a CD45RA+CCR7+ population from which TemRA cells were excluded. Healthy HIV-negative adults with no recently reported acute infections or vaccinations were included as donors. All donors were Caucasian adults living in Nashville, Tennessee, USA. After blood collection by leukapheresis, PBMCs were isolated using Ficoll-Histopaque density gradient centrifugation and then cryopreserved in the vapor phase of liquid nitrogen. Analytical flow cytometry was used to check the purity and quantity of every magnetically sorted T cell population. Each sorted fraction had its genomic DNA isolated and then quantified by UV absorbance on a Nanodrop 2000c.

This sequence was found in a man younger than 35 in good health. Some clones in this sample may be carry-over from other donors' samples. The receptor chain draws on TRBV29-1 and TRBJ2-7, and possibly TRBD1, on 5 matching bases. The sample comprised naive CD8+ T cells from PBMCs. The cell subset or site label corresponds to: CD45RA+CCR7+. The CDR3 region: CSVELQGLLEQYF. The nucleotide sequence is given as TGCAGCGTTGAATTGCAGGGCTTGCTCGAGCAGTACTTC.